This note documents a single T cell receptor beta chain sequence. Its target is not known. This record belongs to a study of radiotherapy plus CTLA-4 blockade in lung cancer. Study-level information: Objective response rate was about 19%; disease control rate, 31%.

Whole-study findings and limits: Blood saw expansion of tumor-derived TCR clones after radiotherapy plus ipilimumab. Reports state that early shifts in blood T cell clones, with interferon-beta, best predicted response.

This CDR3 contains 14 residues. Trimming cost V 4 bases and J 3 bases; bases outside gene matches: 3. Germline lookup yields CDR1 SNHLY and CDR2 FYNNEI. With ipilimumab providing CTLA-4 blockade, focal radiation was administered to patients who had chemo-refractory metastatic non-small-cell lung cancer. Some clones are missing from TCRdb's copy, which holds only in-frame ones; the method was immunoSEQ multiplex PCR. The sample shows roughly 93,000 clones, approximately 78% of them seen only once. The chain is built from TRBV2 and TRBJ2-3, with 8 bases fitting TRBD1. This TCR was sampled from a human donor with non-small cell lung cancer who had a partial response to radiotherapy plus ipilimumab. The material was peripheral blood, obtained from a patient treated with radiotherapy plus ipilimumab. CDR3 in amino acids: CASSGQGMTDTQYF. CDR3 coding DNA: TGTGCCAGCAGTGGACAGGGGATGACAGATACGCAGTATTTT.